Listed below are T cell receptor beta chains from one sample, sequenced in a study of T cell changes during pregnancy in multiple sclerosis. Libraries were prepared by immunoSEQ multiplex PCR; TCRdb keeps only in-frame clonotypes and omits some of them. Among about 79,000 clones listed, 93% were seen once. The specimen was peripheral blood, collected in the second trimester of pregnancy. The receptors were gathered from a female donor in good health, enrolled as a control in a pregnancy study. Each CDR3 is given with its conserved first and last residue. A D gene is named only where the DNA matches it firmly. Only some rows state a clone size, as once, few, many or a class for expanded clones.

TRBV25-1	14	NA	NA	TRBJ1-4	TGTGCCAGCAGTGACAGGGGCCTTAATGAAAAACTGTTTTTT	CASSDRGLNEKLFF
TRBV19	15	NA	NA	TRBJ2-7	TGTGCCAGTAGTACGACTCTCAATGAGGTTTACGAGCAGTACTTC	CASSTTLNEVYEQYF
TRBV7-3	14	NA	NA	TRBJ2-1	TGTGCCAGCAGCCAAGATAACAGGGGGGGCGAGCAGTTCTTC	CASSQDNRGGEQFF
TRBV6-4	15	few	TRBD1	TRBJ2-2	TGTGCCAGCAGTGACGGGACAGGGGACACCGGGGAGCTGTTTTTT	CASSDGTGDTGELFF
TRBV4-3	16	NA	NA	TRBJ1-2	TGCGCCAGCAGCCAACTTGCCGGGGTGGGAAGCGATGGCTACACCTTC	CASSQLAGVGSDGYTF
TRBV4-1	14	NA	NA	TRBJ1-2	TGCGCCAGCAGTCGGGGAGAATTTAACTATGGCTACACCTTC	CASSRGEFNYGYTF
TRBV5-1	15	NA	TRBD1	TRBJ1-2	TGCGCCAGCAGCGGAGGACAGGAGTTAAACTATGGCTACACCTTC	CASSGGQELNYGYTF
TRBV7-3	14	few	TRBD1	TRBJ1-1	TGTGCCAGCAGCCTCACAGGGACAGTCACTGAAGCTTTCTTT	CASSLTGTVTEAFF
TRBV7-2	15	NA	TRBD1	TRBJ1-4	TGTGCCAGCAGCTTAAGACAGGGCGTTAATGAAAAACTGTTTTTT	CASSLRQGVNEKLFF
TRBV4-3	14	NA	NA	TRBJ1-5	TGCGCCAGCAGCCAAGATGAGGGATATCAGCCCCAGCATTTT	CASSQDEGYQPQHF
TRBV14	16	NA	TRBD1	TRBJ1-1	TGTGCCAGCAGCCAAGTGGACAGGGGAATGAACACTGAAGCTTTCTTT	CASSQVDRGMNTEAFF
TRBV6-1	15	NA	NA	TRBJ1-1	TGTGCCAGCAGTGAAAGCGGTGGTTTCGGCACTGAAGCTTTCTTT	CASSESGGFGTEAFF
TRBV4-1	15	NA	TRBD1	TRBJ1-1	TGCGCCAGCAGCCAAGTTGACAGGGTGAACACTGAAGCTTTCTTT	CASSQVDRVNTEAFF
TRBV19	18	NA	NA	TRBJ2-5	TGTGCCAGTAGTATGCCATCGGGTAAATCGACAGAACAAGAGACCCAGTACTTC	CASSMPSGKSTEQETQYF
TRBV2	14	NA	TRBD1	TRBJ1-1	TGTGCCAGCTCCTCGGGACAGGAGGCCACTGAAGCTTTCTTT	CASSSGQEATEAFF
TRBV30	15	NA	TRBD1	TRBJ1-3	TGTGCCTGGCACACAGGGGACTCCTCTGGAAACACCATATATTTT	CAWHTGDSSGNTIYF